The rows below give T cell receptor beta chains drawn from one sample of a study of T-cell reconstitution after alpha-beta-depleted transplantation in children. Each CDR3 protein is one row after TCRdb ran MiXCR on the PCR reads. The sample has 300,000 to 400,000 distinct CDR3 sequences; under 20% are singletons. Sequencing was performed on PBMCs, mostly from graft donor cells, taken 360 days after TCRalphabeta/CD19-depleted stem cell transplant. Receptors originate from a male patient between 2 and 10 years old who had a stem cell transplant for acute lymphoblastic leukemia, so the T cells may come from the graft donor. Both conserved end residues are part of each CDR3. The D gene is left open where the match is weak. Rows may omit the clone size; those that give it use once, few, many or a size class.

len	abundance	v_gene	j_gene	d_gene	CDR3nt	CDR3aa
15	many	TRBV5-1	TRBJ1-1	TRBD1	TGCGCCAGCAGCTTGGGGGACAGAGTGAACACTGAAGCTTTCTTT	CASSLGDRVNTEAFF
15	NA	TRBV20-1	TRBJ2-7	NA	TGCAGTGCTAGAGGGAGGGGCATTGGAGGCTACGAGCAGTACTTC	CSARGRGIGGYEQYF
16	NA	TRBV19	TRBJ1-5	NA	TGTGCCAGTAGCACTGACAGACCCGTTAGCAATCAGCCCCAGCATTTT	CASSTDRPVSNQPQHF
15	NA	TRBV4-3	TRBJ2-7	NA	TGCGCCAGCAGCCAAGTGGGGGGAGTTGGCTACGAGCAGTACTTC	CASSQVGGVGYEQYF
13	NA	TRBV12-3/TRBV12-4	TRBJ2-5	NA	TGTGCCAGCAGTTTCGGGGTTCGAGAGACCCAGTACTTC	CASSFGVRETQYF
16	NA	TRBV3-1	TRBJ2-2	TRBD2	TGTGCCAGCAGGGGACTAGCGGGAGGGCCTAGCGGGGAGCTGTTTTTT	CASRGLAGGPSGELFF
16	few	TRBV27	TRBJ2-1	NA	TGTGCCAGCAGTCCCTTCATGGCACCGGTCTACAATGAGCAGTTCTTC	CASSPFMAPVYNEQFF
16	few	TRBV5-1	TRBJ2-1	NA	TGCGCCAGCAGCTTGGCCGTGGGTGAATATTACAATGAGCAGTTCTTC	CASSLAVGEYYNEQFF
18	NA	TRBV3-1	TRBJ1-1	NA	TGTGCCAGCAGCCAAGTTCATCTAGGCCCATTTATGAACACTGAAGCTTTCTTT	CASSQVHLGPFMNTEAFF
13	NA	TRBV27	TRBJ2-5	NA	TGTGCCAGCAGTTACGGGAGTCGGGAGACCCAGTACTTC	CASSYGSRETQYF
14	NA	TRBV27	TRBJ2-3	TRBD2	TGTGCCAGCAGTTTAGGCGGGAGGGTTGATACGCAGTATTTT	CASSLGGRVDTQYF
13	NA	TRBV5-1	TRBJ2-5	NA	TGCGCCAGCAGCTTCCGGGTGGGGGAGACCCAGTACTTC	CASSFRVGETQYF
12	NA	TRBV6-2/TRBV6-3	TRBJ1-1	NA	TGTGCCAGCAGTTACGACGTCACTGAAGCTTTCTTT	CASSYDVTEAFF
14	few	TRBV4-2	TRBJ2-1	NA	TGTGCCAGCAGCCAAGATCGACTAGTTGGAGAGCAGTTCTTC	CASSQDRLVGEQFF
18	few	TRBV12-3/TRBV12-4	TRBJ2-1	NA	TGTGCCAGCAGTTTCCCCCCCCCTCTAGGAAATCTATACAATGAGCAGTTCTTC	CASSFPPPLGNLYNEQFF
12	few	TRBV4-2	TRBJ2-5	NA	TGTGCCAGCAGCCAAATGAGGGAGACCCAGTACTTC	CASSQMRETQYF
12	NA	TRBV12-3/TRBV12-4	TRBJ1-5	NA	TGTGCCAGCAGTCATGGACCCCTCCGACAGCATTTT	CASSHGPLRQHF
14	many	TRBV5-1	TRBJ2-3	TRBD2	TGCGCCAGCGATCTAGCGGGAGGCACAGATACGCAGTATTTT	CASDLAGGTDTQYF